Below, 10 T cell receptor beta chains from the same sample are listed, as sequenced in a study of blood T cell repertoires in COVID-19. This table comes from immunoSEQ multiplex PCR, and its TCRdb copy is limited to in-frame clones, with some not included. Of tens of thousands of clones in the sample, around 80% were seen once. Sequenced input: peripheral blood. These receptors were taken from a woman older than 75 with active or convalescent COVID-19.

The chain has TRBV28 and TRBJ1-2; TRBD1 is a possible D gene (5 bases). Germline-derived CDR1 and CDR2 are MDHEN and SYDVKM. V lost 3 bases to trimming and J lost 4 bases, with 12 bases between them. The CDR3 contains 14 residues. The CDR3 nucleotides read TGTGCCAGCAGTTTCCTGACAGCGAGCTATGGCTACACCTTC. It codes for CASSFLTASYGYTF.

The chain joins TRBV6-5 to TRBJ1-5, with no clear D. CDR3 length equals 14 residues. Germline assignment: CDR1 MNHEY and CDR2 SVGAGI. The V gene lost 7 bases and the J gene lost 0 bases, with 10 bases spanning the gap. The CDR3 here is CASTAGYSNQPQHF. For the CDR3, the DNA is TGTGCCAGCACTGCGGGATATAGCAATCAGCCCCAGCATTTT.

The chain is built from TRBV6-5 and TRBJ2-7; TRBD1 is a possible D gene (5 bases). Germline V gene sequence: CDR1 MNHEY, CDR2 SVGAGI. This CDR3 comprises 15 residues. Trimming cost V 0 bases and J 0 bases, with 9 bases left between them. Here the CDR3 DNA reads TGTGCCAGCAGTTACTCCCGGCAGGGCTCCTACGAGCAGTACTTC. It is translated as CASSYSRQGSYEQYF.

The rearrangement joins TRBV29-1 to TRBJ1-1, with D unclear. With 4 bases removed from V and 4 bases from J, the gap between germline ends came to 16 bases. Germline V gene lookup returns CDR1 SQVTM and CDR2 ANQGSEA. The CDR3 has 14 residues. CDR3 region: CSVVDLKRSTEAFF. As DNA, the CDR3 is TGCAGCGTTGTGGACTTAAAACGGAGCACTGAAGCTTTCTTT.

This clone has only one observation. CDR3 in amino acids: CASSLGGSLYEQYF. The DNA of the CDR3 is TGCGCCAGCAGCTTGGGAGGGTCGCTGTACGAGCAGTACTTC. The V call is TRBV5-1, the J call TRBJ2-7; possible D gene TRBD2, 5 bases. This CDR3 region has 14 residues. The V end lost 0 bases, the J end lost 4 bases, and 11 bases lay between the germline ends. Germline loops: CDR1 SGHRS, CDR2 YFSETQ.

V and J are TRBV5-1 and TRBJ1-4; D may be TRBD1 (5 bases). The length of the CDR3 is 15 residues. V gave up 4 bases and J gave up 3 bases, with 13 bases separating them. Germline V gives CDR1 SGHRS, CDR2 YFSETQ. The CDR3 reads CASSNFQGSNEKLFF. The CDR3 DNA reads as TGCGCCAGCAGCAACTTCCAGGGATCTAATGAAAAACTGTTTTTT.

This chain connects TRBV6-2 or TRBV6-3 to TRBJ2-3; 9 bases map to TRBD2. CDR1 and CDR2 (germline): MNHEY, SVGEGT. The CDR3 totals 17 residues. The V gene end was trimmed by 5 bases and the J gene end by 7 bases; junction bases not matched to a gene: 16. CDR3 sequence: CASSTNLAGAVLNTQYF. DNA for the CDR3: TGTGCCAGCAGTACGAACTTAGCGGGGGCCGTATTAAATACGCAGTATTTT.

The rearrangement uses TRBV6-5 and TRBJ1-2; 11 bases agree with TRBD1. V gave up 0 bases and J gave up 7 bases; unmatched junction bases: 7. Germline CDR1 is MNHEY and CDR2 is SVGAGI. This CDR3 is built from 16 residues. Here the CDR3 DNA reads TGTGCCAGCAGTTACTCGAGTCGGGACAGGGGGTTTGGCTACACCTTC. Translating gives CASSYSSRDRGFGYTF.

The chain couples TRBV18 to TRBJ1-1; no clear D gene. The germline V gene has CDR1 KGHSH and CDR2 LQKENI. The V and J ends lost 4 bases and 3 bases respectively, with 9 bases between them. The CDR3 has 13 amino acids. CDR3 sequence (DNA): TGTGCCAGCTCACTCGGACTCGACACTGAAGCTTTCTTT. This encodes CASSLGLDTEAFF.

This chain joins TRBV3-1 (or the pseudogene TRBV3-2) and TRBJ1-6; D is possibly TRBD1 (6 bases). This CDR3 is 12 amino acids long. CDR1 LGHDT and CDR2 YNNKEL come from the germline V gene (reference sequence). V lost 7 bases, J lost 10 bases, and 11 bases lay in between. This CDR3 is CASNRQDSPLHF. As DNA, the CDR3 is TGTGCCAGCAACCGACAGGACTCACCCCTCCACTTT.